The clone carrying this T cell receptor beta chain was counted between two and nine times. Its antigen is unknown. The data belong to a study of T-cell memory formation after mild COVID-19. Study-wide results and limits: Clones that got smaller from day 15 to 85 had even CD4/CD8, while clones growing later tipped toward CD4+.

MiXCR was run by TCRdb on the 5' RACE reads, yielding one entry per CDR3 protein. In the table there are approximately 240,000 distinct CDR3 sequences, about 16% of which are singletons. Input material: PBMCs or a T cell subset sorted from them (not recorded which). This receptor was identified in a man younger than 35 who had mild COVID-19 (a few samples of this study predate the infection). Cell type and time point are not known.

The CDR3 protein is CASIFNEKLFF. CDR3 nucleotide sequence: TGTGCCAGCATTTTCAATGAAAAACTGTTTTTT. This chain joins TRBV6-1 and TRBJ1-4; D uncertain. This CDR3 spans 11 amino acids. V lost 7 bases and J lost 5, with 5 bases in between. From germline, CDR1 is MNHNS and CDR2 SASEGT.